The rows below give T cell receptor beta chains drawn from one sample of a study of blood T cell repertoires in COVID-19. The protocol was immunoSEQ multiplex PCR, while the TCRdb copy is restricted to in-frame clones and leaves out a portion. The table lists about 200,000 clones, roughly 88% of them singletons. Material: PBMCs or T cells enriched from blood (not recorded which). These receptor sequences come from a man aged 40-55 years with acute COVID-19. Each CDR3 is given with its conserved first and last residue. A D gene is named only where the DNA matches it firmly. Size is stated for part of the rows, as once, few or many counts, or as a class when the clone is expanded.

v_gene: TRBV15
j_gene: TRBJ2-2
d_gene: TRBD1
abundance: once
CDR3aa: CATSRDRMAGTGLAGELFF
CDR3nt: TGTGCCACCAGCAGAGATAGAATGGCCGGGACAGGGCTTGCCGGGGAGCTGTTTTTT

v_gene: TRBV28
j_gene: TRBJ2-5
d_gene: -
abundance: -
CDR3aa: CAWSNQTQYF
CDR3nt: TGTGCGTGGAGTAATCAGACCCAGTACTTC

v_gene: TRBV30
j_gene: TRBJ2-7
d_gene: TRBD2
abundance: -
CDR3aa: CAGGQREGGAYEQYF
CDR3nt: TGTGCGGGGGGCCAGCGGGAGGGAGGGGCCTACGAGCAGTACTTC

v_gene: TRBV9
j_gene: TRBJ2-2
d_gene: -
abundance: -
CDR3aa: CASSEPRERRYTGELFF
CDR3nt: TGTGCCAGCAGCGAGCCCCGGGAGCGCCGATACACCGGGGAGCTGTTTTTT

v_gene: TRBV11-2
j_gene: TRBJ1-2
d_gene: TRBD1
abundance: -
CDR3aa: CASSPRGQGEGYTF
CDR3nt: TGTGCCAGCAGCCCACGGGGACAGGGGGAAGGCTACACCTTC

v_gene: TRBV24-1
j_gene: TRBJ2-1
d_gene: -
abundance: -
CDR3aa: CATSDSVKRKSSYNEQFF
CDR3nt: TGTGCCACCAGTGATTCAGTTAAGCGGAAAAGCTCCTACAATGAGCAGTTCTTC

v_gene: TRBV5-1
j_gene: TRBJ2-5
d_gene: -
abundance: -
CDR3aa: CASSLGARETQYF
CDR3nt: TGCGCCAGCAGCTTGGGCGCGCGAGAGACCCAGTACTTC

v_gene: TRBV3-1/TRBV3-2
j_gene: TRBJ2-7
d_gene: TRBD1
abundance: once
CDR3aa: CASSQEGGQGYEQYF
CDR3nt: TGTGCCAGCAGCCAAGAAGGGGGACAGGGTTACGAGCAGTACTTC

v_gene: TRBV7-2
j_gene: TRBJ2-5
d_gene: TRBD2
abundance: -
CDR3aa: CASARTSHAETQYF
CDR3nt: TGTGCCAGCGCTAGGACTAGTCATGCAGAGACCCAGTACTTC

v_gene: TRBV28
j_gene: TRBJ1-1
d_gene: -
abundance: -
CDR3aa: CASSLGQPHTEAFF
CDR3nt: TGTGCCAGCAGCCTAGGACAGCCACACACTGAAGCTTTCTTT

v_gene: TRBV5-4
j_gene: TRBJ2-2
d_gene: -
abundance: -
CDR3aa: CASSLAVGASTGELFF
CDR3nt: TGTGCCAGCAGCTTGGCCGTAGGGGCCAGTACCGGGGAGCTGTTTTTT

v_gene: TRBV5-5
j_gene: TRBJ1-1
d_gene: -
abundance: -
CDR3aa: CASSMGRNTEAFF
CDR3nt: TGTGCCAGCAGTATGGGCAGGAACACTGAAGCTTTCTTT

v_gene: TRBV3-1/TRBV3-2
j_gene: TRBJ1-5
d_gene: -
abundance: few
CDR3aa: CASSQNPRADQPQHF
CDR3nt: TGTGCCAGCAGCCAAAACCCCAGGGCAGATCAGCCCCAGCATTTT

v_gene: TRBV7-7
j_gene: TRBJ2-2
d_gene: -
abundance: -
CDR3aa: CASSLVSGDTGELFF
CDR3nt: TGTGCTAGCAGCTTAGTGTCAGGGGACACCGGGGAGCTGTTTTTT

v_gene: TRBV29-1
j_gene: TRBJ2-3
d_gene: TRBD2
abundance: -
CDR3aa: CSVEGGRALDTQYF
CDR3nt: TGCAGCGTTGAGGGCGGGAGGGCCCTAGATACGCAGTATTTT

v_gene: TRBV5-6
j_gene: TRBJ2-2
d_gene: -
abundance: -
CDR3aa: CASSFRAVRWQGELFF
CDR3nt: TGTGCCAGCAGCTTTAGAGCGGTTCGGTGGCAAGGGGAGCTGTTTTTT

v_gene: TRBV5-1
j_gene: TRBJ1-3
d_gene: -
abundance: once
CDR3aa: CASSLNSIGNTIYF
CDR3nt: TGCGCCAGCAGCTTAAATTCTATCGGAAACACCATATATTTT

v_gene: TRBV7-8
j_gene: TRBJ2-1
d_gene: -
abundance: few
CDR3aa: CASSFLAGTSSYNEQFF
CDR3nt: TGTGCCAGCAGCTTCCTAGCCGGGACATCCTCCTACAATGAGCAGTTCTTC

v_gene: TRBV7-9
j_gene: TRBJ1-2
d_gene: TRBD1
abundance: -
CDR3aa: CASSQARDRVYGYTF
CDR3nt: TGTGCCAGCAGCCAGGCCCGGGACAGGGTCTATGGCTACACCTTC

v_gene: TRBV27
j_gene: TRBJ1-1
d_gene: -
abundance: -
CDR3aa: CASSLLGAYTEAFF
CDR3nt: TGTGCCAGCAGTTTGCTGGGGGCATACACTGAAGCTTTCTTT

v_gene: TRBV14
j_gene: TRBJ1-1
d_gene: TRBD1
abundance: -
CDR3aa: CASSQTGTGDSEAFF
CDR3nt: TGTGCCAGCAGCCAAACCGGGACAGGGGATTCTGAAGCTTTCTTT

v_gene: TRBV6-5
j_gene: TRBJ1-2
d_gene: -
abundance: -
CDR3aa: CASSRYTGSYGYTF
CDR3nt: TGTGCCAGCAGCCGATACACAGGGAGCTATGGCTACACCTTC

v_gene: TRBV9
j_gene: TRBJ2-1
d_gene: TRBD2
abundance: -
CDR3aa: CASSPPQAGRVNEQFF
CDR3nt: TGTGCCAGCAGCCCCCCTCAAGCGGGAAGGGTTAATGAGCAGTTCTTC

v_gene: TRBV4-3
j_gene: TRBJ2-2
d_gene: TRBD2
abundance: -
CDR3aa: CASSQDLLAGVGNTGELFF
CDR3nt: TGCGCCAGCAGCCAAGATCTACTAGCGGGAGTTGGGAACACCGGGGAGCTGTTTTTT

v_gene: TRBV4-1
j_gene: TRBJ1-4
d_gene: -
abundance: -
CDR3aa: CASSLYLGTEVNEKLFF
CDR3nt: TGCGCCAGCAGCCTTTATCTAGGGACTGAAGTTAATGAAAAACTGTTTTTT

v_gene: TRBV18
j_gene: TRBJ2-2
d_gene: -
abundance: -
CDR3aa: CASPGLATTGELFF
CDR3nt: TGTGCCAGCCCGGGACTTGCTACCACCGGGGAGCTGTTTTTT

v_gene: TRBV4-2
j_gene: TRBJ2-1
d_gene: TRBD2
abundance: -
CDR3aa: CASSQTVLAGGLRSYNEQFF
CDR3nt: TGTGCCAGCAGCCAAACCGTTCTAGCGGGAGGGCTACGGTCCTACAATGAGCAGTTCTTC

v_gene: TRBV27
j_gene: TRBJ1-1
d_gene: -
abundance: -
CDR3aa: CASSLDSTLEAFF
CDR3nt: TGTGCCAGCAGCCTCGACTCAACCCTGGAAGCTTTCTTT

v_gene: TRBV7-2
j_gene: TRBJ2-3
d_gene: -
abundance: once
CDR3aa: CASSRDGGSVNTQYF
CDR3nt: TGTGCCAGCAGCCGGGATGGGGGGAGTGTCAATACGCAGTATTTT

v_gene: TRBV7-2
j_gene: TRBJ2-2
d_gene: -
abundance: -
CDR3aa: CASSTTVLKNTGELFF
CDR3nt: TGTGCCAGCAGTACGACAGTCCTAAAGAACACCGGGGAGCTGTTTTTT

v_gene: TRBV24-1
j_gene: TRBJ2-7
d_gene: -
abundance: -
CDR3aa: CATSDSTTGLSYEQYF
CDR3nt: TGTGCCACCAGTGATTCTACGACGGGACTTTCTTACGAGCAGTACTTC

v_gene: TRBV27
j_gene: TRBJ2-7
d_gene: -
abundance: few
CDR3aa: CASSLSVRVKGYEQYF
CDR3nt: TGTGCCAGCAGTTTAAGCGTCAGGGTGAAGGGGTACGAGCAGTACTTC

v_gene: TRBV25-1
j_gene: TRBJ2-5
d_gene: TRBD1
abundance: -
CDR3aa: CATCSRTGHQETQYF
CDR3nt: TGTGCCACATGTTCCAGGACAGGGCACCAAGAGACCCAGTACTTC

v_gene: TRBV28
j_gene: TRBJ2-1
d_gene: TRBD1
abundance: -
CDR3aa: CASSQQGYEQFF
CDR3nt: TGTGCCAGCAGCCAACAGGGGTATGAGCAGTTCTTC

v_gene: TRBV6-5
j_gene: TRBJ1-2
d_gene: TRBD1
abundance: -
CDR3aa: CASSRDRGYYGYTF
CDR3nt: TGTGCCAGCAGCCGGGACAGGGGCTACTATGGCTACACCTTC

v_gene: TRBV7-9
j_gene: TRBJ2-1
d_gene: -
abundance: -
CDR3aa: CASSLAGAFHEQFF
CDR3nt: TGTGCCAGCAGCTTAGCGGGAGCTTTCCATGAGCAGTTCTTC

v_gene: TRBV9
j_gene: TRBJ2-7
d_gene: TRBD2
abundance: -
CDR3aa: CASSISGSYEQYF
CDR3nt: TGTGCCAGCAGCATTAGCGGGAGTTACGAGCAGTACTTC

v_gene: TRBV7-9
j_gene: TRBJ1-3
d_gene: -
abundance: -
CDR3aa: CASSESGTGNTIYF
CDR3nt: TGTGCCAGCAGCGAATCAGGGACTGGAAACACCATATATTTT